This T cell receptor (beta chain) comes out of a study of T cell responses to AZD1222 COVID-19 vaccine. Broader study findings: Reportedly, close to half of spike-specific TCRs are directed against unmutated variant regions. Spike-specific TCR breadth rose after two AZD1222 doses, and depth rose as well.

The CDR3 sequence is 15 residues long. Germline lookup yields CDR1 SGHDT and CDR2 YYEEEE. Germline trimming cut 3 bases from V and 4 bases from J; bases unmatched to any gene: 7. Turning to this clone: Its antigen is still unknown.

Profiled with immunoSEQ multiplex PCR; TCRdb holds only in-frame clones, not every one. In the table there are about 120,000 clones, approximately 90% of which are singletons. Source: peripheral blood, taken 28 days after the second dose of the MenACWY control vaccine. The clonotype comes from an adult who received the MenACWY meningococcal vaccine as a control. V is TRBV5-6 and J is TRBJ1-2; 9 positions match TRBD1. This CDR3 is CASSWYGQGTYGYTF. The CDR3, as DNA: TGTGCCAGCAGCTGGTATGGACAGGGGACCTATGGCTACACCTTC.